The T cell receptor (beta chain) described here comes from a study of beta chain features in type 1 diabetes. This CDR3 spans 14 amino acids. The V gene lost 7 bases and the J gene lost 7 bases, with 21 bases spanning the gap. CDR1 is SQVTM and CDR2 is ANQGSEA in the germline V gene. Expressed TCRB transcripts were sequenced after all isolated RNA was converted to cDNA. The data were produced by immunoSEQ multiplex PCR, yet TCRdb's version contains in-frame clones alone and is incomplete. The sample consists of 970,000 or so clones, about a sixth of them appearing once. The J gene is TRBJ2-3, the V gene TRBV29-1; D could derive from TRBD1 or TRBD2 (5 bases each). The clonotype comes from a woman aged 18-29 years in good health. The specimen was naive CD4+ T cells from blood. The CDR3 DNA sequence: TGCAGCGCCCGGGGCCAGGTAGGGTCGTATACGCAGTATTTT. Translation gives CSARGQVGSYTQYF.